One TCR beta chain is described in this entry. The CDR3 covers 15 residues. V was pared by 4 bases and J by 1 base, with 11 bases between. Germline lookup yields CDR1 LGHNA and CDR2 YNFKEQ. Per the study methods: Nucleated cell number was recorded as an estimate derived from reference gene primer amplification. The table came from immunoSEQ multiplex PCR; TCRdb's copy has only in-frame clones and leaves some out. From that table come the V and J calls and clone size; the DNA was used to work out D and trimming. In the table there are about 200,000 clones, about 83% of which are singletons. Residents of 24 US areas, aged about 18 to 89 years, made up the participants. Cohorts were determined from participant-reported clinical history. These data originate in a study of blood T cell repertoires in COVID-19. Study at large: COVID-19 samples from acute and convalescent phases originated in the United States, Italy and Spain.

The TCR comes from a woman in her 30s who had been exposed to COVID-19. The sequenced material came from PBMCs or T cells enriched from blood (not recorded which). The chain joins TRBV4-2 to TRBJ1-5; tentatively, D is TRBD1 (6 bases). This CDR3 reads CASSPRTVSNQPQHF. CDR3 coding DNA: TGTGCCAGCAGCCCCCGGACAGTGAGCAATCAGCCCCAGCATTTT.